This T cell receptor (beta chain) was captured in a study of cytomegalovirus exposure and HLA in healthy donors. Across the whole study: Of several hundred genotyped donors, roughly 81% clustered with self-reported Caucasian donors.

Both 60 Vbeta primers and 13 Jbeta primers went into the PCR. Measured with immunoSEQ multiplex PCR; TCRdb has only the in-frame clones, and not every one. The sample has around 150,000 clones, approximately 71% seen once. From germline, CDR1 is SGHAT and CDR2 FQNNGV. The CDR3 loop spans 15 amino acids. V shed 5 bases, J shed 3 bases, and the junction held 6 bases outside the gene matches. The rearrangement links TRBV11-2 to TRBJ2-1; TRBD2 aligns across 8 bases. Source material: PBMCs. The receptor was isolated from a middle-aged woman in good health and CMV-seropositive. The CDR3 here is CASSPSGSHYNEQFF. CDR3 in DNA: TGTGCCAGCAGCCCGAGCGGGAGCCACTACAATGAGCAGTTCTTC.